Below are 15 T cell receptor beta chains sequenced from a single sample in a study of naive and memory T cell subsets. Amplification of ligated cDNA took four PCR rounds with SP2 and nested alpha and beta constant primers. TCRdb re-called the 5' RACE reads through MiXCR, storing one row per CDR3 protein. Of more than 50,000 distinct CDR3 sequences listed, more than 6% are singletons. A UMI-containing oligonucleotide was joined by 3' ligation to the TCR cDNA template. The receptors originated from a female donor in good health.

Ten or more counts support this clonotype. The V call is TRBV9, the J call TRBJ2-7; TRBD2 is a possible D gene (5 bases). Trimming left V 4 bases short and J 0 bases short, with 20 bases between. This CDR3 is 17 amino acids long. In germline, CDR1 is SGDLS, CDR2 YYNGEE. CDR3 amino acids: CASSPTPSGVSSYEQYF. The CDR3 bases are TGTGCCAGCAGCCCAACACCTTCCGGGGTGAGCTCCTACGAGCAGTACTTC. The whole variable domain, filled in from reference TRBV9 and TRBJ2-7, reads DSGVTQTPKHLITATGQRVTLRCSPRSGDLSVYWYQQSLDQGLQFLIQYYNGEERAKGNILERFSAQQFPDLHSELNLSSLELGDSALYFCASSPTPSGVSSYEQYFGPGTRLTVT.

The sample holds many counts of this clonotype. The CDR3, as DNA: TGTGCCACCAGCAGTGCCATCGGGGGCCATAGCACAGATACGCAGTATTTT. This codes for CATSSAIGGHSTDTQYF. V and J are TRBV15 and TRBJ2-3; D is tentatively TRBD1 or TRBD2 (6 bases each). CDR1 LNHNV and CDR2 YYDKDF come from the germline V gene (reference sequence). The CDR3 has 17 amino acids. Trimming left V 3 bases short and J 0 bases short, with 16 bases between. The variable domain in full, completed from reference TRBV15 and TRBJ2-3, reads DAMVIQNPRYQVTQFGKPVTLSCSQTLNHNVMYWYQQKSSQAPKLLFHYYDKDFNNEADTPDNFQSRRPNTSFCFLDIRSPGLGDTAMYLCATSSAIGGHSTDTQYFGPGTRLTVL.

The rearrangement uses TRBV5-5 and TRBJ2-4; D remains unclear. CDR3 length: 14 residues. Germline values: CDR1 SGHKS, CDR2 YYEKEE (reference sequence). The V gene lost 2 bases and the J gene lost 7 bases, with 13 bases spanning the gap. The chain's CDR3 is CASSLDPAWNIQYF. The CDR3 region has the DNA TGTGCCAGCAGCTTAGACCCCGCTTGGAACATTCAGTACTTC.

This clonotype was counted many times. The CDR3 here is CASSFFGGLGTQPQHF. CDR3 in DNA: TGTGCCAGCAGCTTCTTCGGGGGGCTCGGTACTCAGCCCCAGCATTTT. The V gene is TRBV5-6, the J gene TRBJ1-5, with a tentative D call TRBD1 (6 bases). This CDR3 spans 16 amino acids. Between the trimmed V and J ends, which lost 2 bases and 6 bases, there was a span of 18 bases. The germline gives CDR1 SGHDT, CDR2 YYEEEE.

This clonotype has at least ten counts. The rearrangement uses TRBV7-2 and TRBJ2-1, with 11 positions matching TRBD2. Germline values: CDR1 SGHTA, CDR2 FQGNSA. The CDR3 loop spans 15 amino acids. V trimming: 4 bases; J trimming: 7 bases; junction bases outside the gene matches: 6. The CDR3 loop reads CASSSPTSGTNEQFF. In nucleotides, the CDR3 is TGTGCCAGCAGCTCACCGACTAGCGGGACTAATGAGCAGTTCTTC.

This clonotype has ten or more counts. J is TRBJ2-7 and V is TRBV29-1; perhaps TRBD2 as D (6 bases). V dropped 6 bases and J dropped 3 bases, with 24 bases sitting between them. This CDR3 spans 16 amino acids. The germline V gene has CDR1 SQVTM and CDR2 ANQGSEA. The CDR3 region has the DNA TGCAGCGTAGGGAGGAGGAATTTCCTGGGTCACTACGAGCAGTACTTC. This translates into CSVGRRNFLGHYEQYF.

The chain couples TRBV7-3 to TRBJ2-3; 11 positions match TRBD2. V dropped 2 bases and J dropped 4; count of bases not matched to a gene: 2. This CDR3 contains 15 residues. Germline V gene data show CDR1 as SGHTA and CDR2 as FQGTGA. DNA for the CDR3: TGTGCCAGCAGCTTATTGGGACTAGCGGCAGATACGCAGTATTTT. It is translated as CASSLLGLAADTQYF.

The table lists this clonotype with a few counts. This chain uses TRBV27 with TRBJ1-1; D remains ambiguous. V was clipped by 7 bases and J by 1 base, with 37 bases between them. The CDR3 loop spans 22 amino acids. Germline V CDR1 and CDR2: MNHEY, SMNVEV (reference sequence). As DNA, the CDR3 is TGTGCCAGCACGCCAAACGAGAAGGTGTGGTATGCGGCGAGGGTTCGGAACACTGAAGCTTTCTTT. Encoded protein: CASTPNEKVWYAARVRNTEAFF.

This clonotype was observed a handful of times. V is TRBV29-1 and J is TRBJ1-1; 7 bases line up with TRBD1. The CDR3 has 16 residues. Per the germline V gene, CDR1 is SQVTM and CDR2 is ANQGSEA. After removal of 1 base from V and 1 base from J, the junction contained 9 bases not matched to a gene. The CDR3 is CSVEGRQGPRNTEAFF. The CDR3 bases are TGCAGCGTTGAAGGGCGACAGGGACCACGGAACACTGAAGCTTTCTTT.

In its sample, this clonotype was seen a few times. The V and J genes are TRBV28 and TRBJ2-1; perhaps D is TRBD1 or TRBD2 (6 bases each). The CDR3 runs to 18 residues. Germline lookup yields CDR1 MDHEN and CDR2 SYDVKM. V was cut by 7 bases and J by 9 bases, with 31 bases left in between. The CDR3 here is CASNTRGPGAAKRGEQFF. Here the CDR3 DNA reads TGTGCCAGCAATACCCGGGGGCCGGGAGCGGCCAAACGTGGTGAGCAGTTCTTC.

This clonotype was counted between two and nine times. The chain links TRBV7-9 to TRBJ2-1; either TRBD1 or TRBD2 may supply D (7 bases each). In germline, CDR1 is SEHNR, CDR2 FQNEAQ (reference sequence). The CDR3 consists of 15 residues. V dropped 7 bases and J dropped 5 bases, with 18 bases sitting between them. DNA for the CDR3: TGTGCCAGCATCCAGGGGGGGGCCTTCAACAATGAGCAGTTCTTC. Translating gives CASIQGGAFNNEQFF.

This clonotype came up a few times. The V and J genes are TRBV29-1 and TRBJ2-1, with 10 bases fitting TRBD1. Germline-derived CDR1 and CDR2 are SQVTM and ANQGSEA. The CDR3 runs to 13 residues. J was trimmed by 4 bases and V by 7 bases; bases with no gene match: 4. The CDR3 sequence is CSGGQGDYNEQFF. The CDR3 DNA follows: TGCAGCGGTGGACAGGGGGATTACAATGAGCAGTTCTTC.

This clonotype appeared many times. The chain carries TRBV5-1 and TRBJ1-1; a possible D gene is TRBD1 (6 bases). This CDR3 has 13 residues. V was trimmed by 5 bases and J by 2 bases, leaving 10 bases between them. Germline-derived CDR1 and CDR2 are SGHRS and YFSETQ. The CDR3 protein is CASSMDSNTEAFF. The CDR3 nucleotides read TGCGCCAGCAGTATGGACAGTAACACTGAAGCTTTCTTT.

This clonotype was detected many times. J is TRBJ1-1 and V is TRBV11-2; tentatively, D is TRBD1 (5 bases). Trimming pared 8 bases from V and 4 bases from J, leaving 26 bases between. This CDR3 region has 17 residues. CDR1 and CDR2 (germline): SGHAT, FQNNGV. The CDR3 sequence: CASFWFGTPGRSTEAFF. As DNA, the CDR3 is TGTGCCAGCTTTTGGTTTGGGACTCCGGGGCGAAGCACTGAAGCTTTCTTT.

There are a few counts of this clonotype. The chain is built from TRBV14 and TRBJ2-1; no reliable D call. Trimming shortened V by 4 bases and J by 4 bases, and 5 bases separated the two germline ends. The length of the CDR3 is 12 residues. Germline V CDR1 and CDR2: SGHDN, FVKESK. For the CDR3, the DNA is TGTGCCAGCAGCCGTTCGTACAATGAGCAGTTCTTC. It specifies CASSRSYNEQFF. Full variable domain (outside the CDR3, taken from reference TRBV14 and TRBJ2-1): EAGVTQFPSHSVIEKGQTVTLRCDPISGHDNLYWYRRVMGKEIKFLLHFVKESKQDESGMPNNRFLAERTGGTYSTLKVQPAELEDSGVYFCASSRSYNEQFFGPGTRLTVL.